This TCR beta chain emerged from a study of T cell responses to AZD1222 COVID-19 vaccine. The study, taken as a whole, reports: Samples come after the peak T cell response, not at day 14. CD4 TCRs associated with vaccination spanned spike, dominating at 160-218 and 743-854. Baseline serology detected seropositivity in only five or six AZD1222 recipients.

The ends were cut back, 3 bases at V and 8 bases at J, with 14 bases in the middle. CDR1 and CDR2 (germline): SGHAT, FQDESV (reference sequence). The CDR3 consists of 14 residues. Data came from immunoSEQ multiplex PCR; TCRdb stores just in-frame clones and leaves some out. The sample lists around 140,000 clones; around 91% were seen once. Points on this clone: Its target is unknown.

The source of this sequence is an adult in good health. Specimen: peripheral blood, collected on day 0 of AZD1222 vaccination. The chain joins TRBV11-1 to TRBJ2-1; D possibly corresponds to TRBD1 (7 bases). The CDR3 coding sequence is TGTGCCAGCAGCTTCCAGGGGGGAATCGATGAGCAGTTCTTC. It yields the protein CASSFQGGIDEQFF. The whole variable domain, filled in from reference TRBV11-1 and TRBJ2-1, reads EAEVAQSPRYKITEKSQAVAFWCDPISGHATLYWYRQILGQGPELLVQFQDESVVDDSQLPKDRFSAERLKGVDSTLKIQPAELGDSAMYLCASSFQGGIDEQFFGPGTRLTVL.